These 25 T cell receptor beta chains were all obtained from the same sample, sequenced in a study of regulatory T cells in long-lasting Graves disease. iRepertoire HTBI primers and Arm-PCR of CDR3 regions built TCR beta libraries. TCRdb itself ran the multiplex PCR reads through MiXCR, one entry per CDR3 protein. The repertoire holds about 330,000 distinct CDR3 sequences, with around 15% as singletons. The time point: newly diagnosed GD, antithyroid drugs for less than 3 months. The TCR library was prepared using RNA isolated from PBMCs. This sample also appeared in a second study, on T cells in Graves' hyperthyroidism and ophthalmopathy.

Sequenced here: peripheral blood mononuclear cells (PBMCs), sampled at new diagnosis, from a patient treated with antithyroid drugs. These receptors were taken from a woman younger than 30 with Graves disease.

V gene TRBV28 combines with J gene TRBJ2-4; D might be TRBD1 or TRBD2, each matching 5 bases. Germline CDR1 is MDHEN and CDR2 is SYDVKM. CDR3 length: 16 amino acids. Trimming took 3 bases from V and 0 from J, leaving 12 bases between them. CDR3 bases: TGTGCCAGCAGTTTCAGGGTGGGGGTAGCCAAAAACATTCAGTACTTC. Translating gives CASSFRVGVAKNIQYF.

The table lists this clonotype with many counts. The V gene is TRBV5-1, the J gene TRBJ2-1; D tentatively fits TRBD1 or TRBD2 (5 bases each). CDR3 size: 15 residues. The germline V gene has CDR1 SGHRS and CDR2 YFSETQ. The ends were cut back, 0 bases at V and 3 bases at J, with 10 bases in the middle. CDR3 nucleotides: TGCGCCAGCAGCTTGGACGGGGCAAACTACAATGAGCAGTTCTTC. Protein: CASSLDGANYNEQFF.

Many counts were recorded for this clonotype. This chain uses TRBV30 with TRBJ2-7; 7 bases line up with TRBD2. J gave up 0 bases and V 4 bases, and 3 bases lay outside the gene matches. Germline CDR1 GTSNPN, CDR2 SVGIG (reference sequence). CDR3 length equals 13 residues. As DNA, the CDR3 is TGTGCCTGGAACCGGGACTACTCCTACGAGCAGTACTTC. This sequence encodes CAWNRDYSYEQYF. Full variable domain (missing parts from reference TRBV30 and TRBJ2-7): SQTIHQWPATLVQPVGSPLSLECTVEGTSNPNLYWYRQAAGRGLQLLFYSVGIGQISSEVPQNLSASRPQDRQFILSSKKLLLSDSGFYLCAWNRDYSYEQYFGPGTRLTVT.

This clonotype was detected ten times or more. The V and J genes are TRBV11-2 and TRBJ2-7, with D uncertain. This CDR3 is built from 14 residues. The germline V gene has CDR1 SGHAT and CDR2 FQNNGV. Trimming left V 5 bases short and J 2 bases short, with 13 bases between. The CDR3 region has the DNA TGTGCCAGCAGCCTAAGGGTAGGAGCCTACGAGCAGTACTTC. It codes for CASSLRVGAYEQYF.

As concerns this clonotype: A much larger clone is a single base away; this may be a read error. V usage is TRBV18 and J usage is TRBJ1-1, with D unclear. The CDR3 sequence is 14 residues long. Per germline, CDR1 KGHSH and CDR2 LQKENI. The CDR3 nucleotides are TGTGCCAGCTCACCACTATCGGAGAACGCTGAAGCTTTCTTT. Its translation: CASSPLSENAEAFF.

The chain carries TRBV6-1 and TRBJ1-6; D gene ambiguous. Germline V gene lookup returns CDR1 MNHNS and CDR2 SASEGT. The CDR3 consists of 14 residues. The V gene lost 7 bases and the J gene lost 5 bases, with 12 bases spanning the gap. CDR3 protein: CASTEHENNSPLHF. In nucleotides, the CDR3 is TGTGCCAGCACCGAACATGAGAATAATTCACCCCTCCACTTT.

This clonotype occurred many times. The chain couples TRBV27 to TRBJ2-1; TRBD1 agrees at 11 bases. After removal of 7 bases from V and 3 bases from J, the junction contained 5 bases not matched to a gene. Germline V lookup: CDR1 MNHEY, CDR2 SMNVEV (reference sequence). The CDR3 loop spans 15 amino acids. The CDR3 DNA is TGTGCCAGCAACCCTGGGACAGGGGGCTACAATGAGCAGTTCTTC. It encodes CASNPGTGGYNEQFF.

This chain uses TRBV24-1 with TRBJ2-5; D remains ambiguous. Per germline, CDR1 KGHDR and CDR2 SFDVKD. V gave up 6 bases and J gave up 4 bases, with 17 bases separating them. The CDR3 has 15 amino acids. The CDR3 loop is CATSQGPGALETQYF. As DNA, the CDR3 is TGTGCCACCAGTCAAGGACCGGGTGCCTTAGAGACCCAGTACTTC.

This clonotype was seen repeatedly, ten times or more. The V and J genes are TRBV2 and TRBJ2-7; possibly TRBD1 for D (6 bases). With 7 bases removed from V and 0 bases from J, the gap between germline ends came to 10 bases. Germline CDR1 reads SNHLY; CDR2 reads FYNNEI. This CDR3 comprises 13 residues. This chain's CDR3 is CASTGDLSYEQYF. In DNA, the CDR3 is TGTGCCAGCACAGGGGACCTCTCCTACGAGCAGTACTTC.

This clonotype was detected ten times or more. The chain uses TRBV6-1 and TRBJ2-5; D perhaps matches TRBD1 (6 bases). The CDR3 runs 14 residues. V gave up 3 bases and J gave up 4 bases, with 12 bases separating them. The germline V gene has CDR1 MNHNS and CDR2 SASEGT. CDR3 protein: CASSDRGSAETQYF. The CDR3 DNA sequence: TGTGCCAGCAGTGACAGGGGCTCTGCAGAGACCCAGTACTTC.

This clonotype was recorded many times. V gene TRBV6-5 combines with J gene TRBJ2-7; TRBD2 aligns across 7 bases. Germline V gene sequence: CDR1 MNHEY, CDR2 SVGAGI. J lost 4 bases, V lost 2 bases, and 8 bases had no gene match. The CDR3 loop spans 15 amino acids. The CDR3 DNA reads as TGTGCCAGCAGTTACAGGGAGGGGACCCCTTACGAGCAGTACTTC. It encodes CASSYREGTPYEQYF.

To note about this clonotype: A much larger clone lies a single base off, so this may be a read error. The chain employs TRBV11-2 and TRBJ1-2, with D perhaps TRBD1 (5 bases). Per the germline V gene, CDR1 is SGHAT and CDR2 is FQNNGV. This CDR3 is built from 16 residues. The CDR3 nucleotides read TGTGCCAGCAGCTTAGGATACAGGACCCACTATGGCTACGACTCCTTC. It encodes CASSLGYRTHYGYDSF. Full variable domain (missing parts from reference TRBV11-2 and TRBJ1-2): EAGVAQSPRYKIIEKRQSVAFWCNPISGHATLYWYQQILGQGPKLLIQFQNNGVVDDSQLPKDRFSAERLKGVDSTLKIQPAKLEDSAVYLCASSLGYRTHYGYDSFGSGTRLTVV.

In this sample, this clonotype turned up many times. The chain carries TRBV20-1 and TRBJ2-5; D might be TRBD1 or TRBD2, each matching 6 bases. CDR1 and CDR2 (germline): DFQATT, SNEGSKA (reference sequence). Trimming cost V 1 base and J 2 bases, with 20 bases left between them. The CDR3 runs 17 residues. For the CDR3, the DNA is TGCAGTGCTAGAGCCCCCGGCGGGACAATGTATCAAGAGACCCAGTACTTC. This codes for CSARAPGGTMYQETQYF.

A note on this clonotype: This may be a read error: a much more frequent sequence differs by one nucleotide. Since the CDR3 does not end with the conserved phenylalanine or tryptophan, this likely comes from a read error. The J gene is TRBJ2-7, the V gene TRBV10-3, with 10 bases identical to TRBD1. The CDR3 covers 15 residues. The germline gives CDR1 ENHRY, CDR2 SYGVKD. V lost 7 bases and J lost 0; bases outside the gene matches: 6. CDR3 nucleotide sequence: TGTGCCATCAAACGGACAGGGGGAGGCTCCTACGAGCAGTACCTC. Its translation: CAIKRTGGGSYEQYL.

A single count supports this clonotype. This probably arose from a read error, given a far larger clone one base away. The chain recombines TRBV6-2 or TRBV6-3 with TRBJ2-2, with TRBD1 matching over 8 bases. This CDR3 is built from 15 residues. The germline CDR1 and CDR2 sequences are MNHEY and SVGEGT. Trimming took 4 bases from V and 10 from J; bases not matched to a gene: 11. CDR3 DNA: TGTGCCAGCAGTTTAGGCCAGGGGGCGATCGAGGAGCTGTTTTTT. Translating it yields CASSLGQGAIEELFF.

This clonotype was seen at least ten times. The chain links TRBV28 to TRBJ2-3, with D possibly TRBD1 on 6 matching bases. CDR1 is MDHEN, CDR2 SYDVKM, per germline. The CDR3 spans 16 residues. Trimming removed 3 bases from V and 2 bases from J, with 15 bases in between. The CDR3 region is CASSFGQGISTDTQYF. CDR3 nucleotide sequence: TGTGCCAGCAGTTTCGGGCAGGGGATCTCCACAGATACGCAGTATTTT. Full variable domain (remainder filled in from reference TRBV28 and TRBJ2-3): DVKVTQSSRYLVKRTGEKVFLECVQDMDHENMFWYRQDPGLGLRLIYFSYDVKMKEKGDIPEGYSVSREKKERFSLILESASTNQTSMYLCASSFGQGISTDTQYFGPGTRLTVL.

This clonotype appeared a few times. V and J are TRBV6-1 and TRBJ1-4; D is ambiguous. In germline, CDR1 is MNHNS, CDR2 SASEGT. The V end was cut by 4 bases, the J end by 0 bases, with 12 bases between. The CDR3 runs 16 residues. This CDR3 is CASSGAPTTTNEKLFF. CDR3 nucleotides: TGTGCCAGCAGTGGGGCTCCGACAACAACTAATGAAAAACTGTTTTTT.

This rearrangement joins TRBV6-2 or TRBV6-3 to TRBJ2-5; D is uncertain. This CDR3 has 14 amino acids. Germline values: CDR1 MNHEY, CDR2 SVGEGT. Trimming took 7 bases from V and 2 from J, leaving 14 bases between them. The CDR3 DNA reads as TGTGCCAGCACCACCCGTGGGGTTCAAGAGACCCAGTACTTC. It encodes CASTTRGVQETQYF.

This chain links TRBV30 with TRBJ1-2; 10 nucleotides line up with TRBD1. Germline V gives CDR1 GTSNPN, CDR2 SVGIG (reference sequence). V shed 3 bases and J 8 bases; nucleotides not matched to a gene: 6. This CDR3 region has 13 residues. In nucleotides, the CDR3 is TGTGCCTGGAGCGCGACAGGGGGCTCAGGCTACACCTTC. It specifies CAWSATGGSGYTF.

In this sample, this clonotype turned up many times. This chain links TRBV5-1 with TRBJ2-2; 8 nucleotides agree with TRBD1. The trim removed 6 bases at V and 6 bases at J, leaving 7 bases unmatched. The CDR3 extends over 14 amino acids. Germline values: CDR1 SGHRS, CDR2 YFSETQ. The CDR3 loop reads CASIPGGLAGELFF. CDR3 nucleotide sequence: TGCGCCAGCATCCCAGGGGGCCTCGCCGGGGAGCTGTTTTTT. Based on the CDR3 plus reference TRBV5-1 and TRBJ2-2, the full variable domain is KAGVTQTPRYLIKTRGQQVTLSCSPISGHRSVSWYQQTPGQGLQFLFEYFSETQRNKGNFPGRFSGRQFSNSRSEMNVSTLELGDSALYLCASIPGGLAGELFFGEGSRLTVL.

This clonotype has only a few counts. V is TRBV29-1 and J is TRBJ1-6; D uncertain. V was clipped by 3 bases and J by 8 bases, with 11 bases between them. This CDR3 has 13 amino acids. Germline assignment: CDR1 SQVTM and CDR2 ANQGSEA. The CDR3 here is CSVEISGYSPLHF. For the CDR3, the DNA is TGCAGCGTTGAGATAAGTGGGTATTCACCCCTCCACTTT. The full variable domain, its missing parts supplied by reference TRBV29-1 and TRBJ1-6, is SAVISQKPSRDICQRGTSLTIQCQVDSQVTMMFWYRQQPGQSLTLIATANQGSEATYESGFVIDKFPISRPNLTFSTLTVSNMSPEDSSIYLCSVEISGYSPLHFGNGTRLTVT.

Only a few counts were recorded for this clonotype. This chain links TRBV7-3 with TRBJ2-6; D unresolved. V lost 2 bases to trimming and J lost 0 bases, with 8 bases between them. The CDR3 has 16 residues. Germline V gene lookup returns CDR1 SGHTA and CDR2 FQGTGA. The chain's CDR3 is CASSLPSLSGANVLTF. For the CDR3, the DNA is TGTGCCAGCAGCTTACCCAGCCTCTCTGGGGCCAACGTCCTGACTTTC.

This clonotype was seen a single time. This is likely a read error, given that the CDR3 carries no conserved phenylalanine or tryptophan at its end. The V call is TRBV9, the J call TRBJ2-5, with 10 bases aligning to TRBD2. Germline V gene data show CDR1 as SGDLS and CDR2 as YYNGEE. The CDR3 is made up of 16 amino acids. V shed 0 bases and J 2 bases; nucleotides not matched to a gene: 4. CDR3 loop: CASSVVPSGSQETQYL. The CDR3, as DNA: TGTGCCAGCAGCGTAGTGCCTAGCGGGAGTCAAGAGACCCAGTACCTC.

The rearrangement joins TRBV6-2 or TRBV6-3 to TRBJ2-1; 11 nucleotides match TRBD2. Per germline, CDR1 MNHEY and CDR2 SVGEGT. This CDR3 has 19 amino acids. J gave up 8 bases and V 4 bases, and 19 bases lay outside the gene matches. DNA of the CDR3: TGTGCCAGCAGTTCTCCTAGCGGGGGGTCCGCTGGGTTTGGTGATGAGCAGTTCTTC. This gives the protein CASSSPSGGSAGFGDEQFF.

This clonotype appeared many times. V is TRBV5-5 and J is TRBJ1-2, with TRBD1 matching over 7 bases. The germline V gene encodes CDR1 SGHKS and CDR2 YYEKEE (reference sequence). Trimming at V came to 0 bases and at J to 4 bases, leaving 6 bases not matched to a gene. This CDR3 comprises 15 residues. The CDR3 sequence is CASSLEQGEVYGYTF. The CDR3 DNA sequence: TGTGCCAGCAGCTTGGAGCAGGGGGAGGTCTATGGCTACACCTTC.